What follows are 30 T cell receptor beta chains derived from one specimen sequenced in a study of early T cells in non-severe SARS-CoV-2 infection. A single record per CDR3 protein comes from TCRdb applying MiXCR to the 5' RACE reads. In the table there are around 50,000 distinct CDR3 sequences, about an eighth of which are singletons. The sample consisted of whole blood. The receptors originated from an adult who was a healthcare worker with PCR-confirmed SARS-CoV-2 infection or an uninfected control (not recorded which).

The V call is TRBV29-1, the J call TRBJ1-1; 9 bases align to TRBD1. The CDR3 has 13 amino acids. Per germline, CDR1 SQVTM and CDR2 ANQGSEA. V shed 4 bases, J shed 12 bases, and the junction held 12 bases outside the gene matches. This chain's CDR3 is CSVGPGGQGRPFF. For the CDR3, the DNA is TGCAGCGTTGGACCTGGCGGACAGGGGAGGCCTTTCTTT. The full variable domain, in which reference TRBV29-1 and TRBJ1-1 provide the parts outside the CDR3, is SAVISQKPSRDICQRGTSLTIQCQVDSQVTMMFWYRQQPGQSLTLIATANQGSEATYESGFVIDKFPISRPNLTFSTLTVSNMSPEDSSIYLCSVGPGGQGRPFFGQGTRLTVV.

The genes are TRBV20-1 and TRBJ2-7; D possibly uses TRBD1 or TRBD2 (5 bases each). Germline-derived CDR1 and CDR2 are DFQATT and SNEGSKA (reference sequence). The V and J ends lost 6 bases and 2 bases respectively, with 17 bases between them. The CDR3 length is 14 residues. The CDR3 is CSARHPLGAYEQYF. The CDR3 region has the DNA TGCAGTGCCCGACATCCTTTGGGGGCCTACGAGCAGTACTTC.

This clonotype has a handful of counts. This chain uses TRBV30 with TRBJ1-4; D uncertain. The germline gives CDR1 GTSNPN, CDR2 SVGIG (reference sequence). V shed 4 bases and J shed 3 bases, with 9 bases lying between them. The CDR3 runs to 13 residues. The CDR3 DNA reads TGTGCCTGGACAGGAGGACCTAATGAAAAACTGTTTTTT. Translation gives CAWTGGPNEKLFF.

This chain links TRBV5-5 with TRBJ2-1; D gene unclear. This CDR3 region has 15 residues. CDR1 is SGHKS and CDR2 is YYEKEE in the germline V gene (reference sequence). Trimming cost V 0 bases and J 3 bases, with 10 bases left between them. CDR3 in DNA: TGTGCCAGCAGCTTGGCAGAGACTTTCTACAATGAGCAGTTCTTC. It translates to CASSLAETFYNEQFF.

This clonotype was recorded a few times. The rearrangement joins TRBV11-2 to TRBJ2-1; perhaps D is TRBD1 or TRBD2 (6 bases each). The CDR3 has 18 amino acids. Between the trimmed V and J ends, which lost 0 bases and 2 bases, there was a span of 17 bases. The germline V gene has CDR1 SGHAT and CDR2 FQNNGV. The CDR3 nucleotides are TGTGCCAGCAGCTTAGAGGGGGGCTCCGGGCCCACCTACAATGAGCAGTTCTTC. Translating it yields CASSLEGGSGPTYNEQFF.

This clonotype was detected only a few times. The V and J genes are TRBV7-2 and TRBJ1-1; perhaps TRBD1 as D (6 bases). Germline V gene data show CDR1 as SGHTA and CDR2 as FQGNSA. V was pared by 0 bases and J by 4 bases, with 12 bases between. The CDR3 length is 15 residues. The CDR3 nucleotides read TGTGCCAGCAGCTTAGCCTTCAGGGGAATCACTGAAGCTTTCTTT. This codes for CASSLAFRGITEAFF. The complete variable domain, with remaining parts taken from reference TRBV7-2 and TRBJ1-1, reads GAGVSQSPSNKVTEKGKDVELRCDPISGHTALYWYRQSLGQGLEFLIYFQGNSAPDKSGLPSDRFSAERTGGSVSTLTIQRTQQEDSAVYLCASSLAFRGITEAFFGQGTRLTVV.

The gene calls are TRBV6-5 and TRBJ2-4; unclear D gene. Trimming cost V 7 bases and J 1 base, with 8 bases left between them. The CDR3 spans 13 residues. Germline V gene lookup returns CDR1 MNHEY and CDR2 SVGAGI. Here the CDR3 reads CASTDAAKNIQYF. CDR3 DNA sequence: TGTGCCAGCACCGACGCTGCCAAAAACATTCAGTACTTC.

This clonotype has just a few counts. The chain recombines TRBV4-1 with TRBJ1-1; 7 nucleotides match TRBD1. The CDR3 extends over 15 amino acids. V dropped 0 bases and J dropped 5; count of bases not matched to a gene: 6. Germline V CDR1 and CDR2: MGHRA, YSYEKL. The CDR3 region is CASSQDGSGGTEAFF. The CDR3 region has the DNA TGCGCCAGCAGCCAAGATGGGTCAGGGGGAACTGAAGCTTTCTTT.

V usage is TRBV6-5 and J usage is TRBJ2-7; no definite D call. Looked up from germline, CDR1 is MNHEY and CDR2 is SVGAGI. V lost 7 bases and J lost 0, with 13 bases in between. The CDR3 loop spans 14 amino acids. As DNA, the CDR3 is TGTGCCAGCACCCGGTCCCAGACCTCCTACGAGCAGTACTTC. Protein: CASTRSQTSYEQYF.

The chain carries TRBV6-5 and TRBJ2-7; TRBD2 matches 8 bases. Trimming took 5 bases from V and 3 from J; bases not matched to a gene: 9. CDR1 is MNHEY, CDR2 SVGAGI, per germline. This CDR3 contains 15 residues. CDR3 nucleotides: TGTGCCAGCAGTGCACCGGCGGGAGGCGGCTACGAGCAGTACTTC. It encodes CASSAPAGGGYEQYF.

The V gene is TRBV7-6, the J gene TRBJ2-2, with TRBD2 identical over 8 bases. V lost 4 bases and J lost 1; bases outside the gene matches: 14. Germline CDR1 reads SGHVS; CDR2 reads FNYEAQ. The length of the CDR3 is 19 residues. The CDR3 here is CASSSQEELADLNTGELFF. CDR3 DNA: TGTGCCAGCAGCTCCCAAGAAGAACTAGCGGACCTGAACACCGGGGAGCTGTTTTTT.

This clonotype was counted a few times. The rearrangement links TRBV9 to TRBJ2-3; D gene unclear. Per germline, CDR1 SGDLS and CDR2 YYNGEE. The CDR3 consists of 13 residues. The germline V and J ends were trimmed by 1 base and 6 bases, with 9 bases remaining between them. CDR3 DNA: TGTGCCAGCAGCGTAATTGCATATGATACGCAGTATTTT. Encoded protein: CASSVIAYDTQYF.

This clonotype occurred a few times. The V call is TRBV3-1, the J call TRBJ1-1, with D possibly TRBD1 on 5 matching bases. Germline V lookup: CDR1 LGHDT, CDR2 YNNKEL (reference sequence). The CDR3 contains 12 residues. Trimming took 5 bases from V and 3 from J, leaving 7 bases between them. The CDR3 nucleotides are TGTGCCAGCAGCACAGGTTACACTGAAGCTTTCTTT. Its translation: CASSTGYTEAFF.

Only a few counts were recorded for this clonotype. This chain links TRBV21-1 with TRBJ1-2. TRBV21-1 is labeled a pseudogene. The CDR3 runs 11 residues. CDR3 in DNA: TGTGCCAGCAGCAAAGCCTATGGCTACACCTTC. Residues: CASSKAYGYTF.

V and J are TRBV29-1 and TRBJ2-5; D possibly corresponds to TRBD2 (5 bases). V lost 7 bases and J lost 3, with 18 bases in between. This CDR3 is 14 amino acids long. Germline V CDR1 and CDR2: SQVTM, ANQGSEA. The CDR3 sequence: CSAEDSGVEETQYF. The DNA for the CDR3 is TGCAGCGCTGAGGATTCCGGGGTTGAAGAGACCCAGTACTTC.

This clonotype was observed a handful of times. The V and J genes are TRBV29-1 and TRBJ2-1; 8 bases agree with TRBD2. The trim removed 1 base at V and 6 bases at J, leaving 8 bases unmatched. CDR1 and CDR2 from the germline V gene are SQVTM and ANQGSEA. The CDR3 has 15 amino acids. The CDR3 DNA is TGCAGCGTTGAAGGTGTTGTCGGGAGGGCCAATGAGCAGTTCTTC. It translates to CSVEGVVGRANEQFF.

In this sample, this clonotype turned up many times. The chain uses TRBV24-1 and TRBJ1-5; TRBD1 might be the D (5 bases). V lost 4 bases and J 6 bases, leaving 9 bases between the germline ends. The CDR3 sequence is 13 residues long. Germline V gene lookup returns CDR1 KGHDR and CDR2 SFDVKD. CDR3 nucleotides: TGTGCCACCAGTGACCTAGACAGTCAGCCCCAGCATTTT. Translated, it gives CATSDLDSQPQHF.

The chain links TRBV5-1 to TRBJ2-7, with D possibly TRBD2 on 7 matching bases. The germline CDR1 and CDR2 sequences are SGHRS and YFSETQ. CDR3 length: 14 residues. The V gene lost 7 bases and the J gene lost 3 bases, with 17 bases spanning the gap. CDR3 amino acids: CASRLGGAGYEQYF. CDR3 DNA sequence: TGCGCCAGCCGCCTTGGGGGGGCTGGCTACGAGCAGTACTTC.

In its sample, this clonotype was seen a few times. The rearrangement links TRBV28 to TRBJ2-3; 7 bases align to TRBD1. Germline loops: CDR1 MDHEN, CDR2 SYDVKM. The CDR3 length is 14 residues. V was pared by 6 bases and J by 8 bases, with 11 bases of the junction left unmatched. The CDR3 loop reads CASSKTGSGVTQYF. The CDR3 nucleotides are TGTGCCAGCAGCAAGACAGGGAGTGGAGTTACGCAGTATTTT.

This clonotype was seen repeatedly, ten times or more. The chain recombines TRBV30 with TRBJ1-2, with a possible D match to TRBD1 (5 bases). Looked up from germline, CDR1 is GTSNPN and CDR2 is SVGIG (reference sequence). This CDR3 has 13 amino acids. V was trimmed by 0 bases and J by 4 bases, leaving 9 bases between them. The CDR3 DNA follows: TGTGCCTGGAGTGTAGCAGGGTTCTATGGCTACACCTTC. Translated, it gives CAWSVAGFYGYTF. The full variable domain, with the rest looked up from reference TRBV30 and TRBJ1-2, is SQTIHQWPATLVQPVGSPLSLECTVEGTSNPNLYWYRQAAGRGLQLLFYSVGIGQISSEVPQNLSASRPQDRQFILSSKKLLLSDSGFYLCAWSVAGFYGYTFGSGTRLTVV.

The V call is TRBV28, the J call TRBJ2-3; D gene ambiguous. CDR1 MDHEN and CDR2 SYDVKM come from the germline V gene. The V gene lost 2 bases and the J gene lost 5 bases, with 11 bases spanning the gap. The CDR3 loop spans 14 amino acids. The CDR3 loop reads CASSLRAERDTQYF. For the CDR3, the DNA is TGTGCCAGCAGTTTACGTGCGGAACGAGATACGCAGTATTTT.

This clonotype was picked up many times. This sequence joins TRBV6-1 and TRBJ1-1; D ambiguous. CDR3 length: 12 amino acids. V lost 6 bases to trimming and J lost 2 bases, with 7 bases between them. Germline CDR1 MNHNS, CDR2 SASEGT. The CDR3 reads CASRPFNTEAFF. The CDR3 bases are TGTGCCAGCAGGCCATTTAACACTGAAGCTTTCTTT.

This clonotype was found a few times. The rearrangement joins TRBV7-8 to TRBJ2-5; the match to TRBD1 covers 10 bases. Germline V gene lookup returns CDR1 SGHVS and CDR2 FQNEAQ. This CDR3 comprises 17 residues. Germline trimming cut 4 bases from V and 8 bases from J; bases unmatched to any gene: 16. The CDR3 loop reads CASSSSARQGAQGTQYF. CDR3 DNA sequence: TGTGCCAGCAGCTCATCCGCCAGACAGGGGGCCCAAGGAACCCAGTACTTC.

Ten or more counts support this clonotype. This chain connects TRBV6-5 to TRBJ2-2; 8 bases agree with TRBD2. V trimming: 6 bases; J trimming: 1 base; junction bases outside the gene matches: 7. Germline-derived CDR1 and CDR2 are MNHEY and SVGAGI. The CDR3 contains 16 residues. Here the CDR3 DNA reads TGTGCCAGCAGAGCACTAGCGGAGAGGAACACCGGGGAGCTGTTTTTT. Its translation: CASRALAERNTGELFF.

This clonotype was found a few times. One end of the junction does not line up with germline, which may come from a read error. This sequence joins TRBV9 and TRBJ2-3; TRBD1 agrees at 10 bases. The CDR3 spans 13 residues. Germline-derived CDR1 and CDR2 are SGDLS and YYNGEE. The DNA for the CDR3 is TGTGCCAGCAGCGTAGTGGAGACAGGGGGCAGGAATTTT. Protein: CASSVVETGGRNF.

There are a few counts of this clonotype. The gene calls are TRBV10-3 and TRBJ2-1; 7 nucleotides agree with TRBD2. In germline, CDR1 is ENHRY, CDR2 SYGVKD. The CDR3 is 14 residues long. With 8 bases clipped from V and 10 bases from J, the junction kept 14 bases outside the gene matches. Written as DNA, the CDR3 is TGTGCCATCGGCCCCGGGGGGAGTTTCGAAGAGCAGTTCTTC. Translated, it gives CAIGPGGSFEEQFF.

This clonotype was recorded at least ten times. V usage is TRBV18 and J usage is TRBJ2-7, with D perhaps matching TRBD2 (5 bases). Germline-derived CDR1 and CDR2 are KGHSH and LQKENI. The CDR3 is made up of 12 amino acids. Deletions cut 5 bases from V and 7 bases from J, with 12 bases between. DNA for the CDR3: TGTGCCAGCTCATCGACGGGATGGGAGCAGTACTTC. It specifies CASSSTGWEQYF.

CDR3 sequence: CASSLSTGITEAFF. Here the CDR3 DNA reads TGTGCCAGCAGTTTATCGACTGGGATAACTGAAGCTTTCTTT. The chain combines TRBV27 with TRBJ1-1, with D uncertain. In germline, CDR1 is MNHEY, CDR2 SMNVEV (reference sequence). This CDR3 is built from 14 residues. V lost 0 bases, J lost 5 bases, and 10 bases lay in between.

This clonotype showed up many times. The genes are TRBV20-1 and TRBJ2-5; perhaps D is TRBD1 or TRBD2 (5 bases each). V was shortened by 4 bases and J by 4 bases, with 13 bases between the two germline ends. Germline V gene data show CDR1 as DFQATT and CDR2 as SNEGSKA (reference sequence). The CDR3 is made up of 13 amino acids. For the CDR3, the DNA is TGCAGTGCTACAGGACGGGGCCTAGAGACCCAGTACTTC. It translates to CSATGRGLETQYF.

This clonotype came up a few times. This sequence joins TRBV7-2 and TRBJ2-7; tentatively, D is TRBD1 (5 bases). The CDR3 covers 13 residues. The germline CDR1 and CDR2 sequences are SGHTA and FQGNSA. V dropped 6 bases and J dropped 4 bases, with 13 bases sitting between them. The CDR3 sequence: CASSQGPGYEQYF. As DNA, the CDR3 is TGTGCCAGCAGTCAAGGGCCAGGGTACGAGCAGTACTTC.